The 27 T cell receptor beta chains given below trace back to one sample, sequenced in a study of cytomegalovirus exposure and HLA in healthy donors (dated by TCRdb to 2016 to 2017). The method was the immunoSEQ multiplex PCR assay. The source is immuneACCESS, and TCRdb retained only in-frame sequences with V and J called. Part of the clones is not carried over; for the studies checked, unresolved V genes explain less than half of this, and the remainder is unexplained. The sample table holds 150,000 to 200,000 clones, of which roughly 81% were seen once. The top ten clones comprise roughly 1.2% of the sample. The specimen was PBMCs. The receptors here all came from a woman in her thirties in good health and CMV-seronegative.

The chain joins TRBV5-5 to TRBJ1-1, with D unresolved. This CDR3 spans 13 amino acids. Trimming took 5 bases from V and 2 from J, leaving 10 bases between them. Germline CDR1 SGHKS, CDR2 YYEKEE (reference sequence). CDR3 DNA: TGTGCCAGCAGTTGGCGGGCCAACACTGAAGCTTTCTTT. Translating it yields CASSWRANTEAFF.

V gene TRBV2 combines with J gene TRBJ2-6; 10 bases are a match to TRBD1. CDR3 length: 17 amino acids. The V segment lost 0 bases and the J segment 1 base; nucleotides outside the gene matches: 0. Germline CDR1 SNHLY, CDR2 FYNNEI. The CDR3: CASSEAGQGSGANVLTF. DNA for the CDR3: TGTGCCAGCAGTGAAGCGGGACAGGGGTCTGGGGCCAACGTCCTGACTTTC.

This sequence joins TRBV18 and TRBJ1-1; D unclear. V lost 1 base and J 4 bases, leaving 10 bases between the germline ends. CDR3 length: 14 residues. Germline assignment: CDR1 KGHSH and CDR2 LQKENI. The chain's CDR3 is CASSPLSGTTEAFF. The CDR3 nucleotides read TGTGCCAGCTCACCACTATCGGGTACCACTGAAGCTTTCTTT.

This clone was picked up a small number of times. The rearrangement joins TRBV10-1 to TRBJ2-3; the match to TRBD2 covers 8 bases. The CDR3 is 12 residues long. Per the germline V gene, CDR1 is WNHNN and CDR2 is SYGVQD (reference sequence). V was clipped by 8 bases and J by 7 bases; unmatched bases: 5. In nucleotides, the CDR3 is TGCGCCAGCGGCCCGGGGGGGAATACGCAGTATTTT. Translation gives CASGPGGNTQYF.

The CDR3 reads CSVQGANQPQHF. The DNA of the CDR3 is TGCAGCGTACAGGGGGCCAATCAGCCCCAGCATTTT. This chain joins TRBV29-1 and TRBJ1-5; 9 bases match TRBD1. J was trimmed by 3 bases and V by 6 bases; bases with no gene match: 0. The length of the CDR3 is 12 residues. Germline V gene data show CDR1 as SQVTM and CDR2 as ANQGSEA.

The chain joins TRBV10-1 to TRBJ1-1, with 9 nucleotides matching TRBD1. Germline CDR1 and CDR2: WNHNN and SYGVQD (reference sequence). The CDR3 consists of 15 residues. J lost 7 bases, V lost 5 bases, and 11 bases had no gene match. The CDR3 DNA sequence: TGCGCCAGCAGTCACCCCGGACAGGGGACAAATGAAGCTTTCTTT. It translates to CASSHPGQGTNEAFF.

The J gene is TRBJ2-7, the V gene TRBV4-1; no clear D gene. Trimming shortened V by 0 bases and J by 2 bases, and 8 bases separated the two germline ends. This CDR3 has 14 amino acids. CDR1 is MGHRA, CDR2 YSYEKL, per germline. The CDR3 DNA reads as TGCGCCAGCAGCCAAGATTGGCCGCCCTACGAGCAGTACTTC. Translation gives CASSQDWPPYEQYF.

CDR3 sequence: CASSGGQRLDSGANVLTF. Written as DNA, the CDR3 is TGTGCCAGTAGTGGCGGACAGAGATTGGACTCTGGGGCCAACGTCCTGACTTTC. The chain has TRBV19 and TRBJ2-6, with TRBD1 as a possible D gene (6 bases). V was trimmed by 5 bases and J by 0 bases, leaving 17 bases between them. The CDR3 length is 18 residues. CDR1 is LNHDA, CDR2 SQIVND, per germline (reference sequence).

The chain uses TRBV25-1 and TRBJ2-3, with D unresolved. Germline V gene sequence: CDR1 MGHDK, CDR2 SYGVNS. This CDR3 comprises 14 residues. Trimming stripped 1 base from V and 6 bases from J, with 11 bases between. In DNA, the CDR3 is TGTGCCAGCAGTGAATTGGGCACGTGGGATACGCAGTATTTT. Translation gives CASSELGTWDTQYF.

CDR3 bases: TGCGCCAGCAGCCTCCTAGACAGGCGCGACGAGCAGTACTTC. Its protein product is CASSLLDRRDEQYF. The chain combines TRBV4-1 with TRBJ2-7; D perhaps matches TRBD1 (6 bases). Germline V CDR1 and CDR2: MGHRA, YSYEKL. The CDR3 runs 14 residues. V dropped 4 bases and J dropped 5 bases, with 15 bases sitting between them.

The V gene is TRBV5-1, the J gene TRBJ2-1, with TRBD1 identical over 8 bases. CDR3 size: 15 residues. The V gene's germline CDR1 is SGHRS and CDR2 YFSETQ. The junction had 10 bases not matched to a gene; V was cut back by 4 bases and J by 7 bases. CDR3 region: CASSPRAGGQNEQFF. DNA for the CDR3: TGCGCCAGCAGCCCCCGGGCAGGGGGCCAGAATGAGCAGTTCTTC.

The rearrangement links TRBV14 to TRBJ2-7; TRBD1 aligns across 7 bases. The V and J ends lost 4 bases and 2 bases, in that order; junction bases with no gene match: 5. The CDR3 runs 14 residues. From germline, CDR1 is SGHDN and CDR2 FVKESK. Written as DNA, the CDR3 is TGTGCCAGCAGCCCCCTTCAGGGGGCCTACGAGCAGTACTTC. As protein: CASSPLQGAYEQYF.

The V gene is TRBV18, the J gene TRBJ1-1; no definite D call. CDR1 and CDR2 from the germline V gene are KGHSH and LQKENI. The length of the CDR3 is 13 residues. The V end lost 0 bases, the J end lost 4 bases, and 6 bases lay between the germline ends. The CDR3 DNA reads TGTGCCAGCTCACCACCGCGGTTCACTGAAGCTTTCTTT. Its translation: CASSPPRFTEAFF.

The CDR3 is CASSTTKTGRSYGYTF. DNA for the CDR3: TGTGCCAGCAGCACAACTAAGACAGGCAGGAGTTATGGCTACACCTTC. The gene calls are TRBV27 and TRBJ1-2; a possible D gene is TRBD1 (6 bases). Deletions cut 6 bases from V and 5 bases from J, with 22 bases between. CDR1 MNHEY and CDR2 SMNVEV come from the germline V gene (reference sequence). This CDR3 has 16 residues.

This chain uses TRBV27 with TRBJ2-2; 10 bases are shared with TRBD2. Trimming at V came to 4 bases and at J to 5 bases, leaving 7 bases not matched to a gene. The CDR3 is 16 amino acids. Germline V gives CDR1 MNHEY, CDR2 SMNVEV (reference sequence). CDR3 in DNA: TGTGCCAGCAGTTCTAGCGGGAGAGTAAGGACCGGGGAGCTGTTTTTT. Residues: CASSSSGRVRTGELFF.

This clone turned up a few times. This chain uses TRBV5-4 with TRBJ1-2, with 8 bases that match TRBD1. The CDR3 spans 14 residues. The V gene end was trimmed by 3 bases and the J gene end by 8 bases; junction bases not matched to a gene: 9. Germline CDR1 and CDR2: SGHNT and YYREEE (reference sequence). In nucleotides, the CDR3 is TGTGCCAGCAGCTCGGGGGACAGGCTGGGAGGCTACACCTTC. Its translation: CASSSGDRLGGYTF.

The chain couples TRBV7-2 to TRBJ1-2, with 10 bases identical to TRBD1. The ends lost 1 base at V and 6 bases at J; junction bases unmatched: 5. CDR1 and CDR2 from the germline V gene are SGHTA and FQGNSA. The CDR3 contains 15 residues. The DNA for the CDR3 is TGTGCCAGCAGCTTAGGGACAGGGGGTTGGGATGGCTACACCTTC. Residues: CASSLGTGGWDGYTF.

This clone was counted only a few times. The chain joins TRBV7-9 to TRBJ1-1, with a weak D call TRBD1 (6 bases). V was pared by 0 bases and J by 11 bases, with 16 bases between. The CDR3 length is 14 residues. Germline CDR1 reads SEHNR; CDR2 reads FQNEAQ (reference sequence). The CDR3 reads CASSLASEGGGAFF. The CDR3 coding sequence is TGTGCCAGCAGCTTAGCCTCCGAAGGGGGAGGGGCTTTCTTT.

The CDR3 here is CASSQERASGVTQETQYF. Written as DNA, the CDR3 is TGTGCCAGCAGCCAGGAGAGGGCTAGCGGGGTAACACAAGAGACCCAGTACTTC. V gene TRBV4-2 combines with J gene TRBJ2-5; TRBD2 matches 9 bases. The CDR3 contains 18 residues. The germline V gene has CDR1 LGHNA and CDR2 YNFKEQ. Trimming took 3 bases from V and 2 from J; bases not matched to a gene: 13.

As concerns this clone: Other DNA sequences in this specimen translate into the identical CDR3. V is TRBV5-1 and J is TRBJ2-7; 9 bases agree with TRBD1. V was pared by 2 bases and J by 3 bases, with 3 bases of the junction left unmatched. Germline V CDR1 and CDR2: SGHRS, YFSETQ. The CDR3 is 14 amino acids. The CDR3, as DNA: TGCGCCAGCAGCTTTGGGACAGGGAGCTACGAGCAGTACTTC. Translating it yields CASSFGTGSYEQYF.

CDR3 in amino acids: CASSSGVGNTIYF. The CDR3 nucleotides read TGTGCCAGCAGTTCAGGGGTTGGAAACACCATATATTTT. The rearrangement joins TRBV27 to TRBJ1-3, with TRBD1 as a possible D gene (6 bases). With 4 bases removed from V and 3 bases from J, the gap between germline ends came to 7 bases. The V gene's germline CDR1 is MNHEY and CDR2 SMNVEV (reference sequence). The CDR3 extends over 13 amino acids.

J is TRBJ1-5 and V is TRBV4-1; a possible D gene is TRBD1 (6 bases). The CDR3 has 14 residues. Per the germline V gene, CDR1 is MGHRA and CDR2 is YSYEKL. V lost 1 base and J 6 bases, leaving 10 bases between the germline ends. Written as DNA, the CDR3 is TGCGCCAGCAGCCAAGCAGGGGCCACTCAGCCCCAGCATTTT. Its protein is CASSQAGATQPQHF.

The J gene is TRBJ1-3, the V gene TRBV6-1; D is unclear. Per the germline V gene, CDR1 is MNHNS and CDR2 is SASEGT. Trimming removed 2 bases at V and 0 bases at J, with 8 bases between. The CDR3 loop spans 15 amino acids. The DNA of the CDR3 is TGTGCCAGCAGTGAACAGATCAGCTCTGGAAACACCATATATTTT. It encodes CASSEQISSGNTIYF.

The CDR3 region is CASSSSTGWNTEAFF. CDR3 nucleotide sequence: TGTGCCAGCAGCTCCTCGACAGGGTGGAACACTGAAGCTTTCTTT. The J gene is TRBJ1-1, the V gene TRBV11-2, with 7 nucleotides matching TRBD1. This CDR3 has 15 residues. Looked up from germline, CDR1 is SGHAT and CDR2 is FQNNGV. V gave up 4 bases and J gave up 1 base; unmatched junction bases: 6.

The genes are TRBV27 and TRBJ2-1; TRBD2 might be the D (5 bases). The germline V and J ends were trimmed by 7 bases and 4 bases, with 11 bases remaining between them. Germline loops: CDR1 MNHEY, CDR2 SMNVEV (reference sequence). The CDR3 consists of 13 residues. The CDR3 DNA reads TGTGCCAGCACTGACGGGGTATACAATGAGCAGTTCTTC. Protein product: CASTDGVYNEQFF.

The chain carries TRBV15 and TRBJ1-4; a weak D match, TRBD1 (5 bases). This CDR3 has 12 amino acids. The V gene lost 6 bases and the J gene lost 8 bases, with 10 bases spanning the gap. Per the germline V gene, CDR1 is LNHNV and CDR2 is YYDKDF (reference sequence). This chain's CDR3 is CATRGLGEKLFF. Here the CDR3 DNA reads TGTGCCACCAGGGGGCTCGGGGAAAAACTGTTTTTT. Using reference TRBV15 and TRBJ1-4 for the parts outside the CDR3, the full variable domain is DAMVIQNPRYQVTQFGKPVTLSCSQTLNHNVMYWYQQKSSQAPKLLFHYYDKDFNNEADTPDNFQSRRPNTSFCFLDIRSPGLGDTAMYLCATRGLGEKLFFGSGTQLSVL.

The V and J genes are TRBV7-3 and TRBJ1-6; weak D call: TRBD1 (6 bases). Germline V gene lookup returns CDR1 SGHTA and CDR2 FQGTGA. Trimming shortened V by 2 bases and J by 6 bases, and 8 bases separated the two germline ends. The CDR3 sequence is 14 residues long. CDR3 protein: CASSLGGVNSPLHF. The CDR3 region has the DNA TGTGCCAGCAGCTTAGGGGGCGTTAATTCACCCCTCCACTTT.